This is a list of T cell receptor beta chains from one sample in a study of blood T cells in healthy people across ages. TCRdb called the 5' RACE reads again in MiXCR, with one record for every CDR3 protein. The sample includes about 1.5 million distinct CDR3 sequences, 40% to 50% seen only once; the top ten take around 8%. The sample taken for sequencing was blood. The receptors originated from a woman between 18 and 29 years old in good health. Each CDR3 is given with its conserved first and last residue. Fields, in order: J gene, D gene, CDR3 length, V gene, clone size, CDR3 DNA, CDR3 protein. A D gene is named only where the DNA matches it firmly. A clone size is listed for some rows: how often the clone was seen (once, few, many), or a class if it is expanded.

TRBJ2-1 | NA | 12 | TRBV28 | NA | TGTGCCAGCAGTTGGGACAAAAATGAGCAGTTCTTC | CASSWDKNEQFF
TRBJ1-2 | TRBD1 | 13 | TRBV14 | few | TGTGCCAGCAGCCAAACAGGGGGCGGCGGCTACACCTTC | CASSQTGGGGYTF
TRBJ1-4 | TRBD1 | 15 | TRBV20-1 | NA | TGCAGTGCCTTGGCCGGGACAGGTCCTAATGAAAAACTGTTTTTT | CSALAGTGPNEKLFF
TRBJ2-7 | NA | 15 | TRBV13 | few | TGTGCCAGCAGCTTAGTTGGGGGGGCCCTGTACGAGCAGTACTTC | CASSLVGGALYEQYF
TRBJ2-2 | TRBD2 | 16 | TRBV5-1 | few | TGCGCCAGCAGCTTGGGTCTAGCGGAGAACACCGGGGAGCTGTTTTTT | CASSLGLAENTGELFF
TRBJ2-7 | TRBD2 | 16 | TRBV2 | few | TGTGCCAGCACCGACCGACTAGCGGGAGGAGAATACGAGCAGTACTTC | CASTDRLAGGEYEQYF
TRBJ1-1 | NA | 13 | TRBV4-2 | many | TGTGCCAGCAGCCAATCATTGAACACTGAAGCTTTCTTT | CASSQSLNTEAFF
TRBJ2-4 | TRBD2 | 20 | TRBV6-1 | few | TGTGCCAGCAGTGACCAGGGAGGAATGGCTAGCGGGATAGCCAAAAACATTCAGTACTTC | CASSDQGGMASGIAKNIQYF
TRBJ2-7 | NA | 13 | TRBV10-3 | NA | TGTGCCATACGACGTACTACAGGGTCCGAGCAGTACTTC | CAIRRTTGSEQYF
TRBJ2-3 | NA | 16 | TRBV6-6 | few | TGTGCCAGCTGCCGCGGGGCTCTCGAGGGTCAGTGTACGCAGTATTTT | CASCRGALEGQCTQYF
TRBJ1-2 | NA | 14 | TRBV6-5 | once | TGTGCCAGCAGCTCCCTCCCTGCTAACTATGGCTACACCTTC | CASSSLPANYGYTF
TRBJ2-3 | NA | 13 | TRBV7-2 | NA | TGTGCCAGTAAGGGGCAGGGCACAGATACGCAGTATTTT | CASKGQGTDTQYF
TRBJ1-2 | NA | 17 | TRBV6-6 | NA | TGTGCCAGCAGTTACGTATCGAGTGAGGAGGAGAACTATGGCTACACCTTC | CASSYVSSEEENYGYTF
TRBJ2-5 | NA | 12 | TRBV10-3 | NA | TGTGCCATCAGGACTGCGGCGGAGACCCAGTACTTC | CAIRTAAETQYF
TRBJ1-1 | NA | 13 | TRBV5-1 | NA | TGCGCCAGCAGCTCATCTGACATCACTGAAGCTTTCTTT | CASSSSDITEAFF
TRBJ2-6 | NA | 15 | TRBV29-1 | NA | TGCAGCGGCGTTATACAGGGTGCTGGGGCCAACGTCCTGACTTTC | CSGVIQGAGANVLTF
TRBJ1-2 | NA | 15 | TRBV15 | few | TGTGCCACCAGCAGAGATGTCGAGGCAGACTATGGCTACACCTTC | CATSRDVEADYGYTF
TRBJ2-7 | NA | 14 | TRBV7-2 | NA | TGTGCCAGCAGCTTTCGGGAGCCCTCCTACGAGCAGTACTTC | CASSFREPSYEQYF
TRBJ1-2 | NA | 13 | TRBV29-1 | NA | TGCAGCGCGGTGGGGACCACTAACTATGGCTACACCTTC | CSAVGTTNYGYTF
TRBJ2-3 | NA | 13 | TRBV29-1 | many | TGCAGCGTTTCCAGGGGCAGGGCAGATACGCAGTATTTT | CSVSRGRADTQYF
TRBJ2-1 | TRBD2 | 16 | TRBV7-2 | NA | TGTGCCAGCAGCTTAGAGGGTAGCGGGAGGGCGAATGAGCAGTTCTTC | CASSLEGSGRANEQFF
TRBJ1-6 | NA | 14 | TRBV10-2 | few | TGCGCCAGCAGTGAGTCTATGTCCCCCTCACCCCTCCACTTT | CASSESMSPSPLHF
TRBJ2-3 | NA | 15 | TRBV28 | NA | TGTGCCAGCAGTTTTGGGGGGGCCGGCACAGATACGCAGTATTTT | CASSFGGAGTDTQYF
TRBJ2-7 | NA | 13 | TRBV18 | NA | TGTGCCAGCGCTCCCGGGGTGACAGGCGAGCAGTACTTC | CASAPGVTGEQYF
TRBJ1-1 | NA | 14 | TRBV5-1 | NA | TGCGCCAGCAGCTTGGGGGAGGTGTACACTGAAGCTTTCTTT | CASSLGEVYTEAFF
TRBJ1-6 | NA | 11 | TRBV25-1 | few | TGTGCCAGCAGTAAGGGTTCACCCCTCCACTTT | CASSKGSPLHF
TRBJ2-4 | TRBD1 | 18 | TRBV28 | few | TGTGCCAGCAGTCCCACCCCGGGACAGGGGTTTGGCAAAAACATTCAGTACTTC | CASSPTPGQGFGKNIQYF
TRBJ2-1 | NA | 13 | TRBV25-1 | NA | TGTGCCAGCAGTGCGGTAATTTTGGGGGAGCAGTTCTTC | CASSAVILGEQFF
TRBJ2-1 | NA | 12 | TRBV5-1 | NA | TGCGCCAGCAGCCGGTCGGACAATGAGCAGTTCTTC | CASSRSDNEQFF
TRBJ2-7 | TRBD2 | 14 | TRBV6-1 | NA | TGTGCCAGCAGGCGACTAGCGGGCCTCTACGAGCAGTACTTC | CASRRLAGLYEQYF
TRBJ2-3 | NA | 13 | TRBV10-3 | NA | TGTGCCACCAACGGAGGGAGCACAGATACGCAGTATTTT | CATNGGSTDTQYF
TRBJ2-1 | NA | 13 | TRBV12-3/TRBV12-4 | NA | TGTGCCAGCAGTTTTTCTGGGGACAATGAGCAGTTCTTC | CASSFSGDNEQFF
TRBJ2-1 | TRBD1 | 16 | TRBV10-3 | few | TGTGCCATCAGTCTCGCCGGGACAGGGGTCTACAATGAGCAGTTCTTC | CAISLAGTGVYNEQFF
TRBJ2-7 | NA | 19 | TRBV21-1 | NA | TGTGCCAGCAGCAACCGTACGGTAGGGACTAGAGGGTGGTCCTACGAGCAGTACTTC | CASSNRTVGTRGWSYEQYF
TRBJ2-1 | TRBD2 | 16 | TRBV7-2 | few | TGTGCCAGCAGCTTAGATGGGACTAGCTACTTCGATGAGCAGTTCTTC | CASSLDGTSYFDEQFF
TRBJ1-6 | TRBD1 | 16 | TRBV12-3/TRBV12-4 | few | TGTGCCAGCAGCGACCGGACAGGGAATGTGGGTTCACCCCTCCACTTT | CASSDRTGNVGSPLHF
TRBJ1-2 | TRBD1 | 15 | TRBV7-2 | NA | TGTGCCAGCAGCCCGCGGGACAGTTCTAACTATGGCTACACCTTC | CASSPRDSSNYGYTF
TRBJ1-5 | NA | 13 | TRBV29-1 | NA | TGCAGCGTTCTGGACACGGGCAATCAGCCCCAGCATTTT | CSVLDTGNQPQHF
TRBJ1-2 | NA | 13 | TRBV29-1 | NA | TGCAGCGTGCCAGGCGGGGGCACTGGAGGCTACACCTTC | CSVPGGGTGGYTF
TRBJ2-5 | NA | 13 | TRBV7-2 | NA | TGTGCCAGCAGCTCCAACTCTAGGGAGACCCAGTACTTC | CASSSNSRETQYF
TRBJ2-3 | NA | 16 | TRBV5-6 | NA | TGTGCCAGCAGCATCACTAGCGTCAGGGGAACAGATACGCAGTATTTT | CASSITSVRGTDTQYF
TRBJ2-1 | TRBD1 | 17 | TRBV5-1 | NA | TGCGCCGGCAGCCCCGGGGGGACAGGGGGGCCTTACAATGAGCAGTTCTTC | CAGSPGGTGGPYNEQFF
TRBJ2-1 | NA | 17 | TRBV29-1 | few | TGCAGCGTTGAGGGGGACAGCAGGACTAGCAGATGGAATGAGCAGTTCTTC | CSVEGDSRTSRWNEQFF
TRBJ2-7 | TRBD2 | 17 | TRBV29-1 | once | TGCAGCGTCCGGACTAGCGGGGGGGAAAGCTCCTACAATGAGCAGTACTTC | CSVRTSGGESSYNEQYF
TRBJ2-1 | NA | 13 | TRBV27 | NA | TGTGCCAGCAGAACCCTCGGTTACAATGAGCAGTTCTTC | CASRTLGYNEQFF
TRBJ2-7 | NA | 13 | TRBV2 | few | TGTGCCAGCAGTGGACAGGTAGACTACGAGCAGTACTTC | CASSGQVDYEQYF
TRBJ2-6 | TRBD2 | 19 | TRBV10-3 | NA | TGTGCCATCAGCCCTCTAGCGGGGGTGGGGCATGACAGGGCCAACGTCCTGACTTTC | CAISPLAGVGHDRANVLTF
TRBJ1-1 | NA | 15 | TRBV5-1 | NA | TGCGCCAGCAGCTTGGGGCAGGGAGGAGGTACTGAAGCTTTCTTT | CASSLGQGGGTEAFF
TRBJ1-1 | NA | 13 | TRBV5-5 | NA | TGTGCCAGCAGCTCCCAGAAGAACACTGAAGCTTTCTTT | CASSSQKNTEAFF
TRBJ1-5 | NA | 13 | TRBV29-1 | NA | TGCAGCGTTGGTCCGAACAACAATCAGCCCCAGCATTTT | CSVGPNNNQPQHF
TRBJ2-7 | TRBD1 | 18 | TRBV9 | NA | TGTGCCAGCAGCGTAGGCTACGGGACAGGGGTCGGGTCCTACGAGCAGTACTTC | CASSVGYGTGVGSYEQYF
TRBJ1-6 | NA | 13 | TRBV28 | few | TGTGCCAGCAGTTTAACCCCGGATTCACCCCTCCACTTT | CASSLTPDSPLHF
TRBJ1-4 | NA | 14 | TRBV5-1 | NA | TGCGCCAGCAGCGCGAGGGGGTTTAATGAAAAACTGTTTTTT | CASSARGFNEKLFF